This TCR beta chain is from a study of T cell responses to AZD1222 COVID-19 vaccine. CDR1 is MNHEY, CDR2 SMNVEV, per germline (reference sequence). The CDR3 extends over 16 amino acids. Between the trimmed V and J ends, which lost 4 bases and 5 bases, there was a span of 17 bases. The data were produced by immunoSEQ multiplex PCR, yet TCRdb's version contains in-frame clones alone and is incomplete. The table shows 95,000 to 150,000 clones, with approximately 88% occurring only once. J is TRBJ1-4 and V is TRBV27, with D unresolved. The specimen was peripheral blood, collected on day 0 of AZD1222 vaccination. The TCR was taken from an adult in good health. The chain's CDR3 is CASSSMGTTSNEKLFF. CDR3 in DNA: TGTGCCAGCAGTTCAATGGGTACAACTTCGAATGAAAAACTGTTTTTT.